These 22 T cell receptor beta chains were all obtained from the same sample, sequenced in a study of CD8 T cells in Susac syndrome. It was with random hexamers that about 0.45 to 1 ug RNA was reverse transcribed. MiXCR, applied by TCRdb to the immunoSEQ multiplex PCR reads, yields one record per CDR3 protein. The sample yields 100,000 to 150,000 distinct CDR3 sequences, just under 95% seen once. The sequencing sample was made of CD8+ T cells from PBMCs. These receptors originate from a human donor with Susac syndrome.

CDR3: CASSVEDSRPTYEQYF. The CDR3 DNA sequence: TGTGCCAGCAGCGTAGAGGATAGCCGCCCCACCTACGAGCAGTACTTC. This chain links TRBV9 with TRBJ2-7; D gene ambiguous. The germline V gene has CDR1 SGDLS and CDR2 YYNGEE. Trimming left V 0 bases short and J 2 bases short, with 15 bases between. CDR3 length: 16 residues. Drawing the rest from reference TRBV9 and TRBJ2-7, the complete variable domain is DSGVTQTPKHLITATGQRVTLRCSPRSGDLSVYWYQQSLDQGLQFLIQYYNGEERAKGNILERFSAQQFPDLHSELNLSSLELGDSALYFCASSVEDSRPTYEQYFGPGTRLTVT.

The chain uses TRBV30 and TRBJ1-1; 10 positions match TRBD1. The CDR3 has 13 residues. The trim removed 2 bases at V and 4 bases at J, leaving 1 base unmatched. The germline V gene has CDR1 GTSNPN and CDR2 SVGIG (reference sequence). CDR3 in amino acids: CAWSRTGGTEAFF. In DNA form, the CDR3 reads TGTGCCTGGAGTCGGACAGGGGGCACTGAAGCTTTCTTT.

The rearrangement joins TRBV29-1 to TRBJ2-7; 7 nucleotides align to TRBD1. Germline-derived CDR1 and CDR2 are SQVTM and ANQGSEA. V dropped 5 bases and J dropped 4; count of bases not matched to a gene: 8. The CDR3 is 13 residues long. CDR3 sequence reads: CSVTGTEPYEQYF. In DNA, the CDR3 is TGCAGCGTTACCGGGACAGAACCTTACGAGCAGTACTTC.

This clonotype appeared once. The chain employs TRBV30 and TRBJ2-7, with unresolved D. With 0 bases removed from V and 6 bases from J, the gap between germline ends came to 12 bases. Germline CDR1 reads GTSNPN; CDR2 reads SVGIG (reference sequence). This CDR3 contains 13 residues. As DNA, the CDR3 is TGTGCCTGGAGTGTTCGGAGTCAGAGCGAGCAGTACTTC. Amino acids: CAWSVRSQSEQYF.

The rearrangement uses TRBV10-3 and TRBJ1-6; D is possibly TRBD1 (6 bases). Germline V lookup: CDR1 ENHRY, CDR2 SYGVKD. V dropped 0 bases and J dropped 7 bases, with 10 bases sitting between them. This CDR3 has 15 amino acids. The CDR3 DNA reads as TGTGCCATCAGTGAGTCGGAGCAGGGGAATTCACCCCTCCACTTT. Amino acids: CAISESEQGNSPLHF.

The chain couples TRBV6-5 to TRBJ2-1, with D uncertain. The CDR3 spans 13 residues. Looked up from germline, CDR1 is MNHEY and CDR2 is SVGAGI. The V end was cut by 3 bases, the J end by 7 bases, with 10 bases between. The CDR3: CASSYPGQNEQFF. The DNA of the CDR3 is TGTGCCAGCAGTTATCCGGGCCAAAATGAGCAGTTCTTC.

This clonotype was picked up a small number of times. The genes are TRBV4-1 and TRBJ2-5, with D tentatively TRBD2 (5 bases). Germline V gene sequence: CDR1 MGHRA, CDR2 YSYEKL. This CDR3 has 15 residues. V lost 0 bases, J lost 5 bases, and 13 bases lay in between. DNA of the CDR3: TGCGCCAGCAGCCAAGATGTAGCGATTGACGAGACCCAGTACTTC. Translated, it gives CASSQDVAIDETQYF.

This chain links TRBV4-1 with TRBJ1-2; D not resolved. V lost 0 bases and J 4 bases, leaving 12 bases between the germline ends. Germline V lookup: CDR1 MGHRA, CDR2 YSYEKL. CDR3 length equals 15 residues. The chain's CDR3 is CASSQDRTRGYGYTF. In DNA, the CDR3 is TGCGCCAGCAGCCAAGATAGAACCCGGGGCTATGGCTACACCTTC.

CDR3 coding DNA: TGTGCCAGCAGCGGATCGGACTTTCTACAGTACTTC. Its protein product is CASSGSDFLQYF. The rearrangement uses TRBV7-9 and TRBJ2-7; D may be TRBD2 (5 bases). V lost 5 bases and J 10 bases, leaving 15 bases between the germline ends. The CDR3 covers 12 residues. Germline loops: CDR1 SEHNR, CDR2 FQNEAQ (reference sequence).

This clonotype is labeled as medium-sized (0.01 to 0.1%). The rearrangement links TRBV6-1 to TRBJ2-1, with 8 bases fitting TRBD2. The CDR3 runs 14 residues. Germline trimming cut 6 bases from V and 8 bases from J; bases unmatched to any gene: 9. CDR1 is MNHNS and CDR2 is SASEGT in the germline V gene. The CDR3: CASSQAGEEDEQFF. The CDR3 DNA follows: TGTGCCAGCAGCCAAGCGGGAGAGGAAGATGAGCAGTTCTTC.

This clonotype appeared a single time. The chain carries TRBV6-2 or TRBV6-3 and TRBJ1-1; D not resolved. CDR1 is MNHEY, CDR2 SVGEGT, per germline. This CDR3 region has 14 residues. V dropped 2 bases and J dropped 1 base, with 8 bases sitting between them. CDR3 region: CASSYTRANTEAFF. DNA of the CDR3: TGTGCCAGCAGTTACACTCGGGCGAACACTGAAGCTTTCTTT.

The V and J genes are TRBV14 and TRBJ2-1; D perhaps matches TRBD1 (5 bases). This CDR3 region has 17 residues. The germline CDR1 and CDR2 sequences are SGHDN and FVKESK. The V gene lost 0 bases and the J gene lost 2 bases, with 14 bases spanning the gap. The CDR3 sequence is CASSQEVPGHPYNEQFF. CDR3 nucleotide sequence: TGTGCCAGCAGCCAAGAAGTTCCAGGGCATCCCTACAATGAGCAGTTCTTC.

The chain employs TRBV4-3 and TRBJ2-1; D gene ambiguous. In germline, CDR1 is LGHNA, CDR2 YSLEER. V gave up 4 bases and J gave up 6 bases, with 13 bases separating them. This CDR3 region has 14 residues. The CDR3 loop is CASSPSSPGNEQFF. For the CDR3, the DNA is TGCGCCAGCAGCCCCTCCTCCCCGGGCAATGAGCAGTTCTTC.

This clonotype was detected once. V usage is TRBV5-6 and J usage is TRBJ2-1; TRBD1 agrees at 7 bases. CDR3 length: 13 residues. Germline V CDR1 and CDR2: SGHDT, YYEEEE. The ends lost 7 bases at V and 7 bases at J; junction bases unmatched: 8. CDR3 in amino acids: CASFTGQRNEQFF. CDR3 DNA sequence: TGTGCCAGCTTCACGGGACAGCGGAATGAGCAGTTCTTC.

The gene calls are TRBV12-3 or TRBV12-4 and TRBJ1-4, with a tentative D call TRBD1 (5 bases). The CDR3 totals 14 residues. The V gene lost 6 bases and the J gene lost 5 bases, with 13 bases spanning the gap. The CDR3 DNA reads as TGTGCCAGCAGGGTTGACAGCAGCAATGAAAAACTGTTTTTT. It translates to CASRVDSSNEKLFF.

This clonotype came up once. As DNA, the CDR3 is TGTGCCAGTCAGAAGACTAGCGCCAGCACAGATACGCAGTATTTT. Its translation is CASQKTSASTDTQYF. V and J are TRBV2 and TRBJ2-3, with 8 bases matching TRBD2. Trimming at V came to 9 bases and at J to 0 bases, leaving 8 bases not matched to a gene. The germline V gene encodes CDR1 SNHLY and CDR2 FYNNEI. There are 15 residues in the CDR3.

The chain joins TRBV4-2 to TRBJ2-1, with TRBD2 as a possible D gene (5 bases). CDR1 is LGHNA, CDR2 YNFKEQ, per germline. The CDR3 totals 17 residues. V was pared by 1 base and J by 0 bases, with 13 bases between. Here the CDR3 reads CASSQVTGVSSYNEQFF. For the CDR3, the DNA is TGTGCCAGCAGCCAAGTCACCGGGGTCAGCTCCTACAATGAGCAGTTCTTC.

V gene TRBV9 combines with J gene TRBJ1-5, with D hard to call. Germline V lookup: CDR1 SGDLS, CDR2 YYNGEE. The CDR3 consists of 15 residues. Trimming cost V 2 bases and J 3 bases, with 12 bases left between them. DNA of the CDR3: TGTGCCAGCAGCGTGAGCCCCGAATACAATCAGCCCCAGCATTTT. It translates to CASSVSPEYNQPQHF.

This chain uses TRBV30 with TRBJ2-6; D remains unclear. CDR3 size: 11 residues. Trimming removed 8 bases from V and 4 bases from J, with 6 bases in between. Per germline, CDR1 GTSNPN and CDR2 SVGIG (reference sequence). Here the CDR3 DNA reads TGTGCCGCGACGGGGGCCAACGTCCTGACTTTC. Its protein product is CAATGANVLTF.

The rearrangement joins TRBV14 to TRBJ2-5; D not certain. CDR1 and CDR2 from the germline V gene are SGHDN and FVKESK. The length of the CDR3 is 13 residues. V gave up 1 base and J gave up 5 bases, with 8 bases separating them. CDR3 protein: CASSQGKTETQYF. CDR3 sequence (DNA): TGTGCCAGCAGCCAAGGGAAGACGGAGACCCAGTACTTC. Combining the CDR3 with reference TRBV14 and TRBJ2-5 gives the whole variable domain EAGVTQFPSHSVIEKGQTVTLRCDPISGHDNLYWYRRVMGKEIKFLLHFVKESKQDESGMPNNRFLAERTGGTYSTLKVQPAELEDSGVYFCASSQGKTETQYFGPGTRLLVL.

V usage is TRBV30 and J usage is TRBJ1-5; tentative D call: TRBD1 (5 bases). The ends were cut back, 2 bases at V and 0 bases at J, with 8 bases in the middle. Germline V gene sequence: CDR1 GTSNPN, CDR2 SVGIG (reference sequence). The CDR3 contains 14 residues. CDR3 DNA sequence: TGTGCCTGGAGTCAGGACACTAGCAATCAGCCCCAGCATTTT. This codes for CAWSQDTSNQPQHF.

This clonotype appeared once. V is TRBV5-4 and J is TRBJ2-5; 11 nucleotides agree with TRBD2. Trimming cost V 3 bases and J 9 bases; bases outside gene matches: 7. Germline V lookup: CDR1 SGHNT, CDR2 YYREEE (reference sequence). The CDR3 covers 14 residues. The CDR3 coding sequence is TGTGCCAGCAGCTACCTAGCGGGGGGAGTCCCCCAGTACTTC. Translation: CASSYLAGGVPQYF. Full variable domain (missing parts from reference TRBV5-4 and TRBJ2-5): ETGVTQSPTHLIKTRGQQVTLRCSSQSGHNTVSWYQQALGQGPQFIFQYYREEENGRGNFPPRFSGLQFPNYSSELNVNALELDDSALYLCASSYLAGGVPQYFGPGTRLLVL.